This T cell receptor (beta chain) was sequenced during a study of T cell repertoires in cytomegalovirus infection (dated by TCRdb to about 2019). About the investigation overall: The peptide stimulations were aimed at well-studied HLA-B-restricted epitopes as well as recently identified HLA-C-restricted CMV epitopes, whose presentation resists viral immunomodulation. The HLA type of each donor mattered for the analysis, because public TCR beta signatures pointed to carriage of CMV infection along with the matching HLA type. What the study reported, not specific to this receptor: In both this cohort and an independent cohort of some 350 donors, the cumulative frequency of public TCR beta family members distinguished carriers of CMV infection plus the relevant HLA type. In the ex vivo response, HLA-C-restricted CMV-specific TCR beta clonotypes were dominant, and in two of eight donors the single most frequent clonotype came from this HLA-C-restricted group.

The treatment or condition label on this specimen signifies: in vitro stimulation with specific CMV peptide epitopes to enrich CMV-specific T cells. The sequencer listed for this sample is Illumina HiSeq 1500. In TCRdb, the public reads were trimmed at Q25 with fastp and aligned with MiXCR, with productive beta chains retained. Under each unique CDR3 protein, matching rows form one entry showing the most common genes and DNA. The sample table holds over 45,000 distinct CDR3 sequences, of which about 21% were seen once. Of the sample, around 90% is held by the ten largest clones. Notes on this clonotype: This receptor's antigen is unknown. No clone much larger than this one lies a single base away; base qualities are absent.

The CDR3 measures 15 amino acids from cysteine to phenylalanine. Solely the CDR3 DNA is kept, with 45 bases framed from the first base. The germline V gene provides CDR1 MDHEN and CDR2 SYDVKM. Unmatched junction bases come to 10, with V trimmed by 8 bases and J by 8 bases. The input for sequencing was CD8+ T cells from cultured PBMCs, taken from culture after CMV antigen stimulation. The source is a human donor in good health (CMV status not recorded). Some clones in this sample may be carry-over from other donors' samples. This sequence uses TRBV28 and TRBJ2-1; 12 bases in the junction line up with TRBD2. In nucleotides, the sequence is TGTGCCAGCCTTCCGACTAGCGGGAGCTTAGATGAGCAGTTCTTC. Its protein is CASLPTSGSLDEQFF.